The sequence of this TCR beta chain was determined in a study of shared clonotypes between healthy human individuals. General observations from the study: The authors sampled blood alone, and tissue repertoires likely differ.

Libraries were prepared by immunoSEQ multiplex PCR; TCRdb keeps only in-frame clonotypes and omits some of them. The profile shows a few hundred thousand clones, roughly 79% of them singletons. Germline lookup yields CDR1 GTSNPN and CDR2 SVGIG (reference sequence). The V end lost 2 bases, the J end lost 4 bases, and 7 bases lay between the germline ends. The CDR3 totals 12 residues. In the case of this clone: Its antigen is still unknown.

The rearrangement uses TRBV30 and TRBJ2-3, with unresolved D. This receptor was obtained from a woman in her 40s in good health. Some clones in this sample may be carry-over from other donors' samples. Sequencing input: PBMCs. The DNA of the CDR3 is TGTGCCTGGAGTACCCGGGCAGATACGCAGTATTTT. Translating gives CAWSTRADTQYF.